This T cell receptor beta chain appears in the sequencing data of a study of OX40 agonist ivuxolimab in advanced cancers. Method: immunoSEQ multiplex PCR; TCRdb's copy keeps in-frame clones and lacks some. The sample yields over 55,000 clones, just over 90% seen once. Regarding the study as a whole: The CD4+ and CD8+ T cells in the blood had expanded clonally by week 6 at 0.1 to 3.0 mg/kg.

The trim removed 6 bases at V and 1 base at J, leaving 15 bases unmatched. Germline V lookup: CDR1 SQVTM, CDR2 ANQGSEA. This CDR3 has 18 residues. On this clone: The target antigen is unknown.

This clonotype was sampled from an adult with an advanced solid tumor such as melanoma, head and neck, liver or kidney cancer. Sequenced here: CD4+ or CD8+ T cells sorted from blood, sampled in a trial of the OX40 agonist ivuxolimab. The chain is built from TRBV29-1 and TRBJ1-1; 12 bases line up with TRBD1. The CDR3 DNA is TGCAGCGTCAACCGGGACAGGGGGCGGAAAGACGAGAACACTGAAGCTTTCTTT. This gives the protein CSVNRDRGRKDENTEAFF.